This record concerns one T cell receptor beta chain sequence. What it binds is unknown. The PCR contained 60 Vbeta and 13 Jbeta primers. TCRdb's copy holds only in-frame clones and misses some; the assay was immunoSEQ multiplex PCR. The profile shows roughly 130,000 clones, roughly 74% of them singletons. This record belongs to a study of cytomegalovirus exposure and HLA in healthy donors. Germline CDR1 is SGHRS and CDR2 is YFSETQ. Unmatched junction bases numbered 7, after V lost 4 bases and J lost 7 bases. This CDR3 comprises 14 residues. Study observations and caveats: TCR association rates varied by HLA locus in a later analysis, with DRB1 highest and HLA-C lowest.

The sequencing input was PBMCs. The TCR comes from a woman aged 45-59 years in good health and CMV-seropositive. The rearrangement links TRBV5-1 to TRBJ1-2, with 10 bases that match TRBD1. CDR3 nucleotides: TGCGCCAGCAGCGAAGGACAGGGGGGACTTGGCTACACCTTC. It specifies CASSEGQGGLGYTF.